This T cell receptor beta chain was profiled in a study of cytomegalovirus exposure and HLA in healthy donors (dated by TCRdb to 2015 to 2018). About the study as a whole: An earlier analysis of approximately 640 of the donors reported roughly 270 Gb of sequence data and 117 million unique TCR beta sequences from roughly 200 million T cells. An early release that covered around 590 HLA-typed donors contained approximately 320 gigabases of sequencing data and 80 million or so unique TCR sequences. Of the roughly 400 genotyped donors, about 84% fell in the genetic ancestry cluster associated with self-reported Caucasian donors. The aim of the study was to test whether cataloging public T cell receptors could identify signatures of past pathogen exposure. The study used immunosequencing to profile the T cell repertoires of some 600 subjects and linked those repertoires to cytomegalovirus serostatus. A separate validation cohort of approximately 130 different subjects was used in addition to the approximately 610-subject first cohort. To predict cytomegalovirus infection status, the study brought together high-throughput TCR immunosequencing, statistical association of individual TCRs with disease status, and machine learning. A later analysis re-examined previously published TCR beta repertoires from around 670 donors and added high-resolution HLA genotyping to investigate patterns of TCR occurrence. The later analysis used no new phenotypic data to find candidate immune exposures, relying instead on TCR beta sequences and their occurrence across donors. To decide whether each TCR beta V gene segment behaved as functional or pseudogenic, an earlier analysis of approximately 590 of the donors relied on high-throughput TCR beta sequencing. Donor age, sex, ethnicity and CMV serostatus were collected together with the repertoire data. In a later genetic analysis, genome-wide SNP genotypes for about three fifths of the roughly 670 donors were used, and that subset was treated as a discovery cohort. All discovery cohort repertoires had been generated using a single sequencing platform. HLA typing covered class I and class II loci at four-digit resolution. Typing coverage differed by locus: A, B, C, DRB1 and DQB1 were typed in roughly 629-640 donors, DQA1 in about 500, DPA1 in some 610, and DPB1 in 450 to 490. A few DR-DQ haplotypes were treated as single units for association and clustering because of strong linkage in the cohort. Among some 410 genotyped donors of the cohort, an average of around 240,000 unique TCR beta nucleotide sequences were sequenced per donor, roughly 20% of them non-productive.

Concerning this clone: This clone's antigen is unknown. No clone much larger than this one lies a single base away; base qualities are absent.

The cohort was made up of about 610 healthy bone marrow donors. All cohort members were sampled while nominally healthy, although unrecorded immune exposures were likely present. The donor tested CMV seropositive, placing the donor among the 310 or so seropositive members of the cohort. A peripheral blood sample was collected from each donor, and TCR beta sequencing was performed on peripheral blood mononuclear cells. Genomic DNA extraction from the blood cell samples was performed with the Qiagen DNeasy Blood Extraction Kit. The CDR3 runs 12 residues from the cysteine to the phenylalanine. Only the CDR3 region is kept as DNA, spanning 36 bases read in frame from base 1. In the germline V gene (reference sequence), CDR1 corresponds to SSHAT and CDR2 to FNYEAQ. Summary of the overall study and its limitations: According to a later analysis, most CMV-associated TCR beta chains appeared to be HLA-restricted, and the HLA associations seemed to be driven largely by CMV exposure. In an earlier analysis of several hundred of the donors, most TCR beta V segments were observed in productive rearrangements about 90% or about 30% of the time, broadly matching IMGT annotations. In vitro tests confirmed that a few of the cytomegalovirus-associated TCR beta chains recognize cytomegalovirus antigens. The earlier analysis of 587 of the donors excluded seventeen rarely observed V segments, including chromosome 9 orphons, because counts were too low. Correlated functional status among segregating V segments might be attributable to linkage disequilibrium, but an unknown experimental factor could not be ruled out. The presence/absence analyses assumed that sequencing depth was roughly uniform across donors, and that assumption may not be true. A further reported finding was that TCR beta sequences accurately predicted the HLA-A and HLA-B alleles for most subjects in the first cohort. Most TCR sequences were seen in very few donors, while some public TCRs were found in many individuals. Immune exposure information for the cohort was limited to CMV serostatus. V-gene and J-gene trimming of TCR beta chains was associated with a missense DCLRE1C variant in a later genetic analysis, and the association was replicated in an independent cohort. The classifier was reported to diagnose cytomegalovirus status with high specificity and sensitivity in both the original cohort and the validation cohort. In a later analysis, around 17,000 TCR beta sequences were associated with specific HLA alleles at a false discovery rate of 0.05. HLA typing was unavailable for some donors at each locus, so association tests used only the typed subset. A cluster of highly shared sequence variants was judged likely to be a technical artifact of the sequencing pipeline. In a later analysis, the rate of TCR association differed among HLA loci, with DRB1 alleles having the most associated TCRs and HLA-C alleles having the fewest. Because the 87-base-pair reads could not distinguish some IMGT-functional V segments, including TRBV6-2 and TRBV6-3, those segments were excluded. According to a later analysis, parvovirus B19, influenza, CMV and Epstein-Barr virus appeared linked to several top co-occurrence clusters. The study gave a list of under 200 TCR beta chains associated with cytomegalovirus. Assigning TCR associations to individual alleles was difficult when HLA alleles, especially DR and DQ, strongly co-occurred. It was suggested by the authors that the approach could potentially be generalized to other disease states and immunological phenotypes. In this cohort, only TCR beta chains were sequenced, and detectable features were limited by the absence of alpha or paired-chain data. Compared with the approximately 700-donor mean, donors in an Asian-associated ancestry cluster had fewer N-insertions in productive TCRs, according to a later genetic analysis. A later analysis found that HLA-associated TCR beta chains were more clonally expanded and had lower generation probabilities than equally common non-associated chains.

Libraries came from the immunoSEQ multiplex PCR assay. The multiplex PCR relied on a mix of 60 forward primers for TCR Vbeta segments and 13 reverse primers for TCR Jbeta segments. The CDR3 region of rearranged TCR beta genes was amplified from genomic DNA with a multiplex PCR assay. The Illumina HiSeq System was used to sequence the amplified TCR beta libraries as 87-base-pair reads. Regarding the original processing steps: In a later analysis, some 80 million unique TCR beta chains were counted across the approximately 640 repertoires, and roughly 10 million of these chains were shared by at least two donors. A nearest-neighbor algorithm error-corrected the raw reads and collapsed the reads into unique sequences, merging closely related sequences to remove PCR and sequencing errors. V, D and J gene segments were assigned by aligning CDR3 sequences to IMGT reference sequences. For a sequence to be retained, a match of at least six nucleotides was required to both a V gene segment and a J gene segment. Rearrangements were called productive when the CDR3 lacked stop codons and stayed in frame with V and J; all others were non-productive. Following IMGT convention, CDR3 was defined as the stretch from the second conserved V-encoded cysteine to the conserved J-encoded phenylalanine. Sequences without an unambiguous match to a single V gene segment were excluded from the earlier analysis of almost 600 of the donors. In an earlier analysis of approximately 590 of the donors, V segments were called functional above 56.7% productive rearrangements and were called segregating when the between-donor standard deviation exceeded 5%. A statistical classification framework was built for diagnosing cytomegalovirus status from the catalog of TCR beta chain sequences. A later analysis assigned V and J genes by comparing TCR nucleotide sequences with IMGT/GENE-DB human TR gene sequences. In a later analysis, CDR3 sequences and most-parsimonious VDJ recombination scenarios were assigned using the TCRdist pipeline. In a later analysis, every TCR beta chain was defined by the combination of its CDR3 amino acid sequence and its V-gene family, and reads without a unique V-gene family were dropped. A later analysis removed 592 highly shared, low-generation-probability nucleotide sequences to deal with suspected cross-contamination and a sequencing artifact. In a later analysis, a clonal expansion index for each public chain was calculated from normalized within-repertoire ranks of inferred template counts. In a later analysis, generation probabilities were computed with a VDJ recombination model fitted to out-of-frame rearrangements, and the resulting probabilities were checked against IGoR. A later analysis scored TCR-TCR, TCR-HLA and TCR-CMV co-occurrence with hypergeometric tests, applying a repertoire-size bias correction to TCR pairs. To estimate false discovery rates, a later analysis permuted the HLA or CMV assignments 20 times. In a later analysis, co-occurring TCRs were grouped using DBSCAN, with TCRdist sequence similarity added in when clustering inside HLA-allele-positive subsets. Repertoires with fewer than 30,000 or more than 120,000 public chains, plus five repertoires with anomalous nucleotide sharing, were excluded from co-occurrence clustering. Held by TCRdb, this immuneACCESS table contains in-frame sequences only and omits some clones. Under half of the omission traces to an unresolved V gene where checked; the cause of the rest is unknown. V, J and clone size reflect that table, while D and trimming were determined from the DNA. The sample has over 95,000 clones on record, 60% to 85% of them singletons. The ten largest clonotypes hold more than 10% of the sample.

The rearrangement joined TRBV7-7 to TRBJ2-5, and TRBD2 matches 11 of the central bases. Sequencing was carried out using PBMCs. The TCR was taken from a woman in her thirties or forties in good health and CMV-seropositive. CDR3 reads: CAITSGGETQYF. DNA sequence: TGTGCTATTACTAGCGGGGGAGAGACCCAGTACTTC. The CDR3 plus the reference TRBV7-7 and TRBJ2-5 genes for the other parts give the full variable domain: GAGVSQSPRYKVTKRGQDVTLRCDPISSHATLYWYQQALGQGPEFLTYFNYEAQPDKSGLPSDRFSAERPEGSISTLTIQRTEQRDSAMYRCAITSGGETQYFGPGTRLLVL.